This T cell receptor beta chain was documented in a study of blood T cell repertoires in COVID-19 (dated by TCRdb to the early 2020s). A note on the overall study: Samples from collaborators originated in the United States, Italy and Spain and spanned both the acute and convalescent phases of COVID-19. HLA class I and class II types, where available, came from metadata supplied by the sample provider rather than from assay-based typing. Deeply sampled blood TCRbeta repertoires from subjects exposed to, actively infected with, or recovered from COVID-19 were included in the dataset. A de-identified subject ID, COVID-19 status, age in years and sex were almost always included in the sample metadata. The repertoires were released in a freely available public database intended as a resource for research on the immune response to SARS-CoV-2. The samples were drawn from the first 160 participants of the ongoing ImmuneRACE study and from 1,254 subjects provided by 6 global collaborators. The prospective study material was composed of cDNA or gDNA derived from T cells, B-cell-depleted T cells, or PBMCs. Findings and caveats that apply to the study as a whole: How much clinical and demographic metadata was included differed by source and by participant, and the metadata was provided uncurated.

Turning to this clone: This clone's antigen is unknown. Base-call qualities are not available, and no considerably larger clone is one nucleotide away.

TCRbeta CDR3 regions were amplified from genomic DNA by means of the immunoSEQ Assay, a bias-controlled multiplex PCR. The authors' analysis ran thus. The number of nucleated cells in each sample was estimated from the amplification of reference gene primers within the assay. To quantify the absolute abundance of each unique TCRbeta CDR3 rearrangement, sequence reads were collapsed and filtered. For each sample, productive Simpson clonality was calculated as the square root of Simpson's diversity index over productive rearrangements. This immuneACCESS table, as held by TCRdb, lists in-frame sequences with V and J called but not all clones. Of the missing ones, under half trace to an unresolved V gene in checked studies; the others have no known cause. V and J calls and clone size are copied from that table; D and trimming were computed from the DNA. The sample table lists 40,000 to 50,000 clones, around four fifths of them with a count of one. The ten largest clones represent 35% to 55% of the sample.

Measured from the cysteine to the phenylalanine, the CDR3 is 14 residues long. Just the 42-base CDR3 DNA is kept, in frame starting at base 1. Trimming takes 6 bases from V and 10 bases from J, and the germline ends sit 19 bases apart. CDR1 and CDR2 are read off the germline V gene as MDHEN and SYDVKM. Collaborating institutions collected whole blood in K2EDTA tubes following their own protocols. For TCRbeta analysis, collaborators shipped samples as frozen whole blood, isolated PBMCs, or DNA extracted from either of those sample types. This TCR derives from a woman of 80 years or more with acute or convalescent COVID-19. The chain is assembled from TRBV28 and TRBJ1-3; TRBD1 is possibly the D segment (6 matching bases). Material for sequencing was peripheral blood. Here is the DNA: TGTGCCAGCAGCCTTGGAACGGGGAGGGGGACCATATATTTT. It translates as CASSLGTGRGTIYF.